This note documents a single T cell receptor beta chain sequence. The target antigen is unknown. The sample has other DNA sequences that encode this CDR3 too. The V end lost 4 bases, the J end lost 4 bases, and 7 bases lay between the germline ends. This CDR3 has 12 residues. Germline V gene data show CDR1 as ENHRY and CDR2 as SYGVKD. Clones were read by immunoSEQ multiplex PCR, and TCRdb kept only the in-frame ones, dropping some. The sample shows some 2,100,000 clones, approximately 95% of them seen only once. The sample comes from a study of shared clonotypes between healthy human individuals. Study-wide results and limits: Despite large depth, rarefaction showed incomplete sorted-subset sequencing.

Material for sequencing was naive CD4+ T cells sorted from blood. Subset defined: CD45RA+ positively selected. This chain joins TRBV10-3 and TRBJ1-2; D perhaps matches TRBD1 (5 bases). The receptor's source is a man aged 18 to 35 in good health. The CDR3 DNA follows: TGTGCCATCAGTGGTCAGGGCTATGGCTACACCTTC. Translating it yields CAISGQGYGYTF.